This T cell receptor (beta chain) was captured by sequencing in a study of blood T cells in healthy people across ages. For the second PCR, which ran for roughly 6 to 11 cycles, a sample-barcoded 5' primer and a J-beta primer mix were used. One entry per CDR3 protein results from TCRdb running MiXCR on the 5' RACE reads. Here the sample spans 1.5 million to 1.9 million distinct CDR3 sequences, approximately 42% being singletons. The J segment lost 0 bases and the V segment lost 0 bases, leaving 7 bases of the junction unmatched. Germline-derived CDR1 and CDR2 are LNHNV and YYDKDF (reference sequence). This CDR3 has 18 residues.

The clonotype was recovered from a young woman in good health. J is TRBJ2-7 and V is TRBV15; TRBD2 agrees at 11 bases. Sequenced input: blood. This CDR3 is CATSRDVSLAGGSYEQYF. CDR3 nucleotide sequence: TGTGCCACCAGCAGAGACGTTTCTCTAGCGGGGGGCTCCTACGAGCAGTACTTC.